Listed below are T cell receptor beta chains from one sample, sequenced in a study of blood T cell repertoires in COVID-19. The protocol was immunoSEQ multiplex PCR, while the TCRdb copy is restricted to in-frame clones and leaves out a portion. The sample has hundreds of thousands of clones; approximately 89% are singletons. Specimen: PBMCs or T cells enriched from blood (not recorded which). The receptor set was obtained from a woman between 40 and 55 years old who had recovered from COVID-19. Each CDR3 is given with its conserved first and last residue. A D gene is named only where the DNA matches it firmly. Clone size is given for some rows only: seen once, a few or many times, or a class if the clone is expanded.

NA	NA	TRBV30	TRBJ2-7	TGTGCCTGGACCACCGGGAGCTCCTACGAGCAGTACTTC	CAWTTGSSYEQYF
NA	TRBD2	TRBV7-3	TRBJ2-1	TGTGCCAGCAGCGGGGTCATAGCGGGAGGCTACAATGAGCAGTTCTTC	CASSGVIAGGYNEQFF
NA	TRBD2	TRBV6-5	TRBJ2-1	TGTGCCAGCACGGATAGCGGGGGGGCCTACAATGAGCAGTTCTTC	CASTDSGGAYNEQFF
NA	NA	TRBV5-4	TRBJ1-2	TGTGCCAGCAGCTTGGGGGGAGCAGCCGATGGCTACACCTTC	CASSLGGAADGYTF
NA	NA	TRBV6-5	TRBJ2-7	TGTGCCAGTTTAAGCGGTAGCTCCTACGAGCAGTACTTC	CASLSGSSYEQYF
NA	NA	TRBV28	TRBJ1-2	TGTGCCGCCGAGGGGCGGGGGGGCTACACCTTC	CAAEGRGGYTF
NA	NA	TRBV4-1	TRBJ2-1	TGCGCCAGCAGCCAAGAGCAACTAGCTGGCGATGAGCAGTTCTTC	CASSQEQLAGDEQFF
NA	NA	TRBV27	TRBJ1-5	TGTGCCAGCAGTTTATGGTCGGGGATCGGGGATCAGCCCCAGCATTTT	CASSLWSGIGDQPQHF
NA	TRBD1	TRBV28	TRBJ1-2	TGTGCCAGCAGGCAACAGGGGGCTCTGTCCTATGGCTACACCTTC	CASRQQGALSYGYTF
few	NA	TRBV11-3	TRBJ2-1	TGTGCCAGCAGCTTAAGAGGGAGAGGTCCTGAGAATGAGCAGTTCTTC	CASSLRGRGPENEQFF
NA	TRBD1	TRBV28	TRBJ2-7	TGTGCCAGCAGCCAACCGGGACAGGGCTCCTACGAGCAGTACTTC	CASSQPGQGSYEQYF
NA	NA	TRBV5-1	TRBJ1-1	TGCGCCAGCAGCCCCGCAGGGGCCACTGAAGCTTTCTTT	CASSPAGATEAFF
NA	TRBD1	TRBV5-6	TRBJ2-7	TGTGCCAGCAGCTTGGAAGGCACAGGGGTACCCGGGCAGTACTTC	CASSLEGTGVPGQYF